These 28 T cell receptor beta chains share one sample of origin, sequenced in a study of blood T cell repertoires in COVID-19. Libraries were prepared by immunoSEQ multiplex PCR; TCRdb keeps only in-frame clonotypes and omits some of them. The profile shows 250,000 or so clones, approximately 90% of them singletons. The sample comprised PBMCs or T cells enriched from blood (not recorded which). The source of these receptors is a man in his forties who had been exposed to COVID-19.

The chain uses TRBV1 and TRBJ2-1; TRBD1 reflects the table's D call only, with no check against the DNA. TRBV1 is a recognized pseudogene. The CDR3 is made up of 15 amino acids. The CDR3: CTSSPTGKPPNEQFF. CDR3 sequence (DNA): TGCACCAGCAGCCCTACAGGAAAACCCCCTAATGAGCAGTTCTTC.

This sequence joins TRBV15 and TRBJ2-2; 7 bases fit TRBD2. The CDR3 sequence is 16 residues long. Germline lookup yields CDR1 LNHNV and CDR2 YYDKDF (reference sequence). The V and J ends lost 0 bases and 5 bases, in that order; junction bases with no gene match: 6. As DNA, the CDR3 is TGTGCCACCAGCAGAGATGGTGGTAGCGGGACCGGGGAGCTGTTTTTT. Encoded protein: CATSRDGGSGTGELFF.

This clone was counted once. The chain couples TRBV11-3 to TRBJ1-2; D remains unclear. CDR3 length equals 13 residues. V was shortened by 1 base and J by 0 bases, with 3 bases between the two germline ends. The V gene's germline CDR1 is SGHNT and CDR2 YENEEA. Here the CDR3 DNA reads TGTGCCAGCAGCTTAGGAGCTAACTATGGCTACACCTTC. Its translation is CASSLGANYGYTF.

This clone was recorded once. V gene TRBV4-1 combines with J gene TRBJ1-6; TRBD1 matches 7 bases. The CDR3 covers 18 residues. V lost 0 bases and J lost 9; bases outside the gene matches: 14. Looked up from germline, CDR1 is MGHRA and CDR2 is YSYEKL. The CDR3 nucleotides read TGCGCCAGCAGCCAAGACTTGGGGACAGATATGCAATTTTCACCCCTCCACTTT. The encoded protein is CASSQDLGTDMQFSPLHF.

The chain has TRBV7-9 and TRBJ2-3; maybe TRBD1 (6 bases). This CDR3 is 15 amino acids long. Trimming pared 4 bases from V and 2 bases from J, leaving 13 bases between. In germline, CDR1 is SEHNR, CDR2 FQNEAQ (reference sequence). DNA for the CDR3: TGTGCCAGCAGCTCAACGGACAGACCCACAGATACGCAGTATTTT. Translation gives CASSSTDRPTDTQYF.

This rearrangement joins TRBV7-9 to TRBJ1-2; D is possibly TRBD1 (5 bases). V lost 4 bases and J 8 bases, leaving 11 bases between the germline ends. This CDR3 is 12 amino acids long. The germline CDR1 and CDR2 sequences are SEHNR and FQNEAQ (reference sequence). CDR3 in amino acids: CASSSGGGGYTF. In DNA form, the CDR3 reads TGTGCCAGCAGCTCGGGCGGGGGAGGCTACACCTTC.

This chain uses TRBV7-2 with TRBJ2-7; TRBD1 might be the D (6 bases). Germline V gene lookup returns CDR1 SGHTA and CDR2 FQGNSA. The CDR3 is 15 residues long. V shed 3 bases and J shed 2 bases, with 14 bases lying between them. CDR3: CASSLTGEVAYEQYF. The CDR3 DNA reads TGTGCCAGCAGCTTGACAGGAGAAGTTGCCTACGAGCAGTACTTC.

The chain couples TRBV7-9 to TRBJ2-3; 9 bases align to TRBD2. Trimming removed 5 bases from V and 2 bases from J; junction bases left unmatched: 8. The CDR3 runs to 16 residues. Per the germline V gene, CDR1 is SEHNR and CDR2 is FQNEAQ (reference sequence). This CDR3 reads CASSPGTSWATDTQYF. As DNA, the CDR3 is TGTGCCAGCAGCCCGGGGACTAGCTGGGCCACAGATACGCAGTATTTT.

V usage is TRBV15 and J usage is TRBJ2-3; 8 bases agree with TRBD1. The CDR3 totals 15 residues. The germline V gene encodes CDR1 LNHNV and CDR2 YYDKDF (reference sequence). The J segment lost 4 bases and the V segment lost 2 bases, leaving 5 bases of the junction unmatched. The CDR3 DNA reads TGTGCCACCAGCAGATCCCGGACAGGGTCAGATACGCAGTATTTT. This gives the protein CATSRSRTGSDTQYF.

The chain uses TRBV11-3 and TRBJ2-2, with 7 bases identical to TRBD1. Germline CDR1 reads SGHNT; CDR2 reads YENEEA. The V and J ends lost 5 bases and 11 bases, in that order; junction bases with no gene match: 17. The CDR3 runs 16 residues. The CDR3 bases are TGTGCCAGCAGCCCCCCCCTTAGACAGGGACCGGTCGAGCTGTTTTTT. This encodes CASSPPLRQGPVELFF.

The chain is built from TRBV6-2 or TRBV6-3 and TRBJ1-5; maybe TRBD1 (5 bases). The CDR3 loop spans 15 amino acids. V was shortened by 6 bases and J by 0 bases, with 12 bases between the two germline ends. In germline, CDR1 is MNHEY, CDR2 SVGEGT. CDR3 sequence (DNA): TGTGCCAGCAGCCAGTGGGGCTATAGCAATCAGCCCCAGCATTTT. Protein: CASSQWGYSNQPQHF.

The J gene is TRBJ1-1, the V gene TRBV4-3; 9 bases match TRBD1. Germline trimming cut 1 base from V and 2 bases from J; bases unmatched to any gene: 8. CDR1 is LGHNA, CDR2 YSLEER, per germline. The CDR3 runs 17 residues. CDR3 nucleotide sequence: TGCGCCAGCAGCCAAGCATTTCCGGGACAGGGAAACACTGAAGCTTTCTTT. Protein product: CASSQAFPGQGNTEAFF.

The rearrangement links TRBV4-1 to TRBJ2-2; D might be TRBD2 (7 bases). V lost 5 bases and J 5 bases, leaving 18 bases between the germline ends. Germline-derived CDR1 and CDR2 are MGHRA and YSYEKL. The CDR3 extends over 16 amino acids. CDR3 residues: CASSVGGGPGTGELFF. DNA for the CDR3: TGCGCCAGCAGCGTAGGGGGAGGGCCTGGTACCGGGGAGCTGTTTTTT.

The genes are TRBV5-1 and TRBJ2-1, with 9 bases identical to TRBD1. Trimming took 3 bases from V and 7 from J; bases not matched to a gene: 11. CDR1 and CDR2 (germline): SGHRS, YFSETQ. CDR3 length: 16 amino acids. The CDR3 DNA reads TGCGCCAGCAGCTCCCAAACAGGGGGCGCGGGTAATGAGCAGTTCTTC. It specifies CASSSQTGGAGNEQFF.

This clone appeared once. The CDR3: CASRVGQAPHEQYF. CDR3 coding DNA: TGTGCCAGCAGAGTGGGACAGGCCCCGCACGAGCAGTACTTC. The chain is built from TRBV6-5 and TRBJ2-7; TRBD1 agrees at 8 bases. Germline V CDR1 and CDR2: MNHEY, SVGAGI. The ends lost 6 bases at V and 5 bases at J; junction bases unmatched: 9. CDR3 size: 14 residues.

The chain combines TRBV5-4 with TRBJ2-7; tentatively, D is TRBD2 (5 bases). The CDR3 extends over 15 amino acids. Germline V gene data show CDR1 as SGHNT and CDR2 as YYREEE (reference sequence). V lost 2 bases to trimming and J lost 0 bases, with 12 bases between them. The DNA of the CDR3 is TGTGCCAGCAGCTTAGTTGCGGGTCGCTCCTACGAGCAGTACTTC. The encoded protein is CASSLVAGRSYEQYF.

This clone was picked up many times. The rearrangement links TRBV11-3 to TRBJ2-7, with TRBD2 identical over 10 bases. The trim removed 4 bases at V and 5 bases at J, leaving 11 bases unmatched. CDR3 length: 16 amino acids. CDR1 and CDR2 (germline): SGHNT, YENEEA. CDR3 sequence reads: CASSSSDSGRNHEQYF. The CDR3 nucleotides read TGTGCCAGCAGCTCGTCTGATAGCGGGAGGAACCACGAGCAGTACTTC.

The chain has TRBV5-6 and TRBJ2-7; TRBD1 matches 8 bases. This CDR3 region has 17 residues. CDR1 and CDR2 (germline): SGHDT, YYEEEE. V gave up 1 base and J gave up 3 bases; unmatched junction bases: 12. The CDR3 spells CASSLRGYRGTHYEQYF. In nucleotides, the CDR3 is TGTGCCAGCAGCTTGAGGGGGTACAGGGGGACCCACTACGAGCAGTACTTC.

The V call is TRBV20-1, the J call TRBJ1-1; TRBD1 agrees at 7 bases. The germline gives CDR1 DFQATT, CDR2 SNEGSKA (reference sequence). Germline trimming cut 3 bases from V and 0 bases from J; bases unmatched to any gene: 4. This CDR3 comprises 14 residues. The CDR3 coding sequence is TGCAGTGCTAGTAAGGGGGCCATGAACACTGAAGCTTTCTTT. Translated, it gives CSASKGAMNTEAFF.

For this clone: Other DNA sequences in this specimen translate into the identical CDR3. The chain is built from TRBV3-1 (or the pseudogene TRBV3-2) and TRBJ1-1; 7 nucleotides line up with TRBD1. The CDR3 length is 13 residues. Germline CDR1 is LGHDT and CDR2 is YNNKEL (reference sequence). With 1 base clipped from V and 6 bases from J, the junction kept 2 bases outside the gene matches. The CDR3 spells CASSQGGTAEAFF. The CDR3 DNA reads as TGTGCCAGCAGCCAAGGCGGGACAGCTGAAGCTTTCTTT.

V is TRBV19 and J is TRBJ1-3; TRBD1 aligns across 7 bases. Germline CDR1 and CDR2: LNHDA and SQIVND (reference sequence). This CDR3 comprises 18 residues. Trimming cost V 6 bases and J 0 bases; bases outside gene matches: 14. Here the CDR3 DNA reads TGTGCCAGTAGCGAGCTTCGAAGGGGGCCGTACTCTGGAAACACCATATATTTT. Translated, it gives CASSELRRGPYSGNTIYF.

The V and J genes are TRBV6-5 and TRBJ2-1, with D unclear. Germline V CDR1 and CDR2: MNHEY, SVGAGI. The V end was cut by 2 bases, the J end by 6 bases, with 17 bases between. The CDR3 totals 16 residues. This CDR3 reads CASSYGPLGGGNEQFF. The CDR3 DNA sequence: TGTGCCAGCAGTTACGGCCCCCTTGGCGGTGGCAATGAGCAGTTCTTC.

This CDR3 reads CATSRDQLYEQYF. The CDR3 nucleotides read TGTGCCACCAGCAGAGACCAGTTATACGAGCAGTACTTC. V gene TRBV15 combines with J gene TRBJ2-7, with unresolved D. V was trimmed by 0 bases and J by 4 bases, leaving 7 bases between them. The germline CDR1 and CDR2 sequences are LNHNV and YYDKDF (reference sequence). This CDR3 has 13 residues.

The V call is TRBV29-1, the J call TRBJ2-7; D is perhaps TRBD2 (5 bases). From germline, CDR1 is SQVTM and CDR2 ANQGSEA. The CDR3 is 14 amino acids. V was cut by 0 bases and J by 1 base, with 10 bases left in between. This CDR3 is CSVEDLEGSYEQYF. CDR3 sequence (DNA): TGCAGCGTTGAAGATCTCGAGGGTTCCTACGAGCAGTACTTC.

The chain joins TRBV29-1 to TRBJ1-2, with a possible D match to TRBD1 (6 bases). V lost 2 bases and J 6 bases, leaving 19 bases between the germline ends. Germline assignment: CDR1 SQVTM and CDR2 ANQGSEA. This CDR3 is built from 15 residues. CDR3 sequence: CSVEKNRALGDGYTF. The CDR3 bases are TGCAGCGTTGAAAAAAACAGGGCGCTGGGAGATGGCTACACCTTC.

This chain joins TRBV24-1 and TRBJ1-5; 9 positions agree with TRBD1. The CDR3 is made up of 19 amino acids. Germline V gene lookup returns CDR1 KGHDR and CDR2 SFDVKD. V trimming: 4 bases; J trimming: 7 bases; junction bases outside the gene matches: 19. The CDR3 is CATSECPTGGMIGLQPQHF. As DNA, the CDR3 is TGTGCCACCAGTGAATGTCCGACAGGGGGAATGATCGGTTTGCAGCCCCAGCATTTT.

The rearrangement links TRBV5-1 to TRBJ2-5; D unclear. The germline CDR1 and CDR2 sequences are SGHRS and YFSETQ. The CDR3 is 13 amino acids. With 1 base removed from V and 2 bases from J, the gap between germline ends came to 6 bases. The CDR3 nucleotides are TGCGCCAGCAGCTTGAATTCACAAGAGACCCAGTACTTC. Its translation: CASSLNSQETQYF.

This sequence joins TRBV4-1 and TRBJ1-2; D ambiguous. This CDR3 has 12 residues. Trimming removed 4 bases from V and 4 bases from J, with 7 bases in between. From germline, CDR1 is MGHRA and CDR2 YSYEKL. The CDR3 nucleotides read TGCGCCAGCAGCCCGGGATTCTATGGCTACACCTTC. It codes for CASSPGFYGYTF.